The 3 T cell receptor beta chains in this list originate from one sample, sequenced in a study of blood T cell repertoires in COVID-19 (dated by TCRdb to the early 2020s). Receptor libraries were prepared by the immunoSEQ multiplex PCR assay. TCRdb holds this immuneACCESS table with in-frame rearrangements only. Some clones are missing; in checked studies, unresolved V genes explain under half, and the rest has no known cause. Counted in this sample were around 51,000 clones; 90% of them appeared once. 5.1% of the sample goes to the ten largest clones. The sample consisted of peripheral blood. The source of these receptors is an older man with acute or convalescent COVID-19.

CDR3 region: CATSDSKQGVGTEAFF. The CDR3 DNA reads TGTGCCACCAGTGATTCGAAACAGGGTGTAGGCACTGAAGCTTTCTTT. This chain links TRBV24-1 with TRBJ1-1, with D perhaps TRBD1 (6 bases). The CDR3 is 16 residues long. Trimming took off 2 bases at V and 4 bases at J, with 16 bases between the two ends. Germline V gene sequence: CDR1 KGHDR, CDR2 SFDVKD.

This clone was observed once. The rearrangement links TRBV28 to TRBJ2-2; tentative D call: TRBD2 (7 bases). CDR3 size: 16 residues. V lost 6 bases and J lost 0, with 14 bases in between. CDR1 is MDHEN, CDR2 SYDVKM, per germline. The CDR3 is CASRGGGRPNTGELFF. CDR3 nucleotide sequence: TGTGCCAGCAGGGGAGGGGGGAGGCCGAACACCGGGGAGCTGTTTTTT.

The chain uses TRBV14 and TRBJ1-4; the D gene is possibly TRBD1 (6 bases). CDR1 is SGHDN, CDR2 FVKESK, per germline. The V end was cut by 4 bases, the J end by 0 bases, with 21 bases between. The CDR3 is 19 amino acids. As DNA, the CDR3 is TGTGCCAGCAGCCCGAGGGGCCCCATGAAGGGGGCAACTAATGAAAAACTGTTTTTT. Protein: CASSPRGPMKGATNEKLFF.